This T cell receptor (beta chain) was captured by sequencing in a study of shared clonotypes between healthy human individuals. Profiled with immunoSEQ multiplex PCR; TCRdb holds only in-frame clones, not every one. The profile shows millions of clones, approximately 94% of them singletons. About this clone itself: The antigen is unknown.

Positive CCR7 selection of CD45RO-negative cells yielded the naive CD8 cells, and terminally differentiated effector memory CD45RA+ cells were excluded. Donors comprised only Caucasian adults living in Nashville, Tennessee. V lost 4 bases to trimming and J lost 0 bases, with 12 bases between them. This CDR3 region has 16 residues. The germline V gene has CDR1 SEHNR and CDR2 FQNEAQ (reference sequence). Study-level results: For naive CD4 cells, roughly 5% of clonotypes were shared across a handful of donors. Generation probabilities were higher for clonotypes shared across all four sorted-subset donors than for unshared ones. At large depth, rarefaction still showed sorted-subset sequencing to be incomplete.

The gene calls are TRBV7-9 and TRBJ2-2; D ambiguous. Sequenced sample: naive CD8+ T cells from PBMCs. The clonotype was recovered from a man aged 18 to 30 in good health. Some clones in this sample may be carry-over from other donors' samples. The CDR3 sequence: CASSSKAVTNTGELFF. The CDR3 DNA is TGTGCCAGCAGCTCTAAGGCAGTCACGAACACCGGGGAGCTGTTTTTT.